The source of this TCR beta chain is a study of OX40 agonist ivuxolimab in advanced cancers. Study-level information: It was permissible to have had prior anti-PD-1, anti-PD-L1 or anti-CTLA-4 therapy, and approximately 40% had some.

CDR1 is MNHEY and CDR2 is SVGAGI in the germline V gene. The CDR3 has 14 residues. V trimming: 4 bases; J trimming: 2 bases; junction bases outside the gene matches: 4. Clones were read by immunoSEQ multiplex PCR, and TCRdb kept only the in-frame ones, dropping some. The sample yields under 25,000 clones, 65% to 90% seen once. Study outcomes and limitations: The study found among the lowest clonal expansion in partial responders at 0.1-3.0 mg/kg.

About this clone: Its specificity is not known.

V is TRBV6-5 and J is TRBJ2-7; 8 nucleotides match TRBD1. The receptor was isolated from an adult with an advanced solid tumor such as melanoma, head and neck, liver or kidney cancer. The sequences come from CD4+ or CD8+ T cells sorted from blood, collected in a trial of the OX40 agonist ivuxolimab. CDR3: CASSFRTGTYEQYF. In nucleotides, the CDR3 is TGTGCCAGCAGTTTCCGGACAGGGACCTACGAGCAGTACTTC.